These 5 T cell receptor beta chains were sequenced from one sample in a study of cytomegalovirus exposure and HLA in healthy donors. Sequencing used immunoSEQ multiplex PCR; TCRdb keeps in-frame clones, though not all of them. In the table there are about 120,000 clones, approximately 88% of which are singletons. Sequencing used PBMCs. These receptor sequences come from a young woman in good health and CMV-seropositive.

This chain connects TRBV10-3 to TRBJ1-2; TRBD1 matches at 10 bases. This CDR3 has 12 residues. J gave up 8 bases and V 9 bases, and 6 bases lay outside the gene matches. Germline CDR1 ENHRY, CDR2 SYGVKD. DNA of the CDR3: TGTGCCATTGCCGGGACAGGGGAGGGCTACACCTTC. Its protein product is CAIAGTGEGYTF.

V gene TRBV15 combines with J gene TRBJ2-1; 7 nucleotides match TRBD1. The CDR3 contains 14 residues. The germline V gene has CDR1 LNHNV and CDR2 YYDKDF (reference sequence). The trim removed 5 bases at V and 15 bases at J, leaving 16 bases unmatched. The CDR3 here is CATSPPRDSSGTFF. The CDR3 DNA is TGTGCCACCAGCCCACCACGGGACAGCAGTGGGACGTTCTTC.

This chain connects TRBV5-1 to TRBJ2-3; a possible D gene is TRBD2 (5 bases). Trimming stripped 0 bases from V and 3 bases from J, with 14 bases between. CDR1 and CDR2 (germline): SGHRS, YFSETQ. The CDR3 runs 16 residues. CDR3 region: CASSLDLGRGTDTQYF. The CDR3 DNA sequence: TGCGCCAGCAGCTTGGATCTGGGCCGAGGGACAGATACGCAGTATTTT.

The CDR3 DNA sequence: TGTGCCAGCAGCTTAGCGGGAGGGAATTTTGAGCAGTTCTTC. Residues: CASSLAGGNFEQFF. The chain recombines TRBV7-3 with TRBJ2-1; 9 nucleotides agree with TRBD2. V trimming: 2 bases; J trimming: 9 bases; junction bases outside the gene matches: 5. The CDR3 extends over 14 amino acids. Germline V lookup: CDR1 SGHTA, CDR2 FQGTGA.

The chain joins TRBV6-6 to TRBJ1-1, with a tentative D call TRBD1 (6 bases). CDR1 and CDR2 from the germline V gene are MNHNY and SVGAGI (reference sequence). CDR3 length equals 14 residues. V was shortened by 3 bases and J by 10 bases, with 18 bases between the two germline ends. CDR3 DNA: TGTGCCAGCAGTTATGGCAGGGGCGCTTTAGTAGCTTTCTTT. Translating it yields CASSYGRGALVAFF.